These 13 T cell receptor beta chains were sequenced from one sample in a study of PD-L1 blockade in urothelial cancer. Time point specified: pretreatment peripheral blood. The protocol was immunoSEQ multiplex PCR, while the TCRdb copy is restricted to in-frame clones and leaves out a portion. The table has approximately 47,000 clones, 80% to 85% seen once. Sequences were derived from PBMCs, sampled around atezolizumab (anti-PD-L1) treatment. These TCRs come from a man aged 50 to 60 with urothelial cancer.

V and J are TRBV6-5 and TRBJ1-1; tentative D call: TRBD1 (5 bases). V shed 6 bases and J shed 7 bases, with 18 bases lying between them. This CDR3 region has 14 residues. Germline loops: CDR1 MNHEY, CDR2 SVGAGI. The CDR3 sequence is CASRAHGGRGEAFF. The CDR3 DNA follows: TGTGCCAGCAGGGCCCACGGGGGTCGGGGTGAAGCTTTCTTT.

The chain employs TRBV5-1 and TRBJ1-4; a possible D gene is TRBD1 (6 bases). Trimming stripped 4 bases from V and 0 bases from J, with 10 bases between. From germline, CDR1 is SGHRS and CDR2 YFSETQ. This CDR3 region has 15 residues. In nucleotides, the CDR3 is TGCGCCAGCAGCCAACAGGGAGCAACTAATGAAAAACTGTTTTTT. Protein sequence: CASSQQGATNEKLFF. The complete variable domain, with remaining parts taken from reference TRBV5-1 and TRBJ1-4, reads KAGVTQTPRYLIKTRGQQVTLSCSPISGHRSVSWYQQTPGQGLQFLFEYFSETQRNKGNFPGRFSGRQFSNSRSEMNVSTLELGDSALYLCASSQQGATNEKLFFGSGTQLSVL.

The chain recombines TRBV18 with TRBJ1-5; the match to TRBD1 covers 7 bases. J was trimmed by 4 bases and V by 4 bases; bases with no gene match: 4. CDR3 length: 14 amino acids. Germline loops: CDR1 KGHSH, CDR2 LQKENI. The CDR3 loop reads CASSQGQLNQPQHF. DNA for the CDR3: TGTGCCAGCTCACAGGGACAGTTGAATCAGCCCCAGCATTTT.

The chain is built from TRBV6-6 and TRBJ1-1; D is ambiguous. CDR3 size: 14 residues. From germline, CDR1 is MNHNY and CDR2 SVGAGI (reference sequence). Between the trimmed V and J ends, which lost 4 bases and 0 bases, there was a span of 9 bases. The CDR3 sequence: CASSSPRMNTEAFF. CDR3 coding DNA: TGTGCCAGCAGTTCGCCGAGGATGAACACTGAAGCTTTCTTT.

This clone was seen once. V is TRBV28 and J is TRBJ1-5; D is possibly TRBD1 (5 bases). CDR1 and CDR2 from the germline V gene are MDHEN and SYDVKM. The CDR3 loop spans 15 amino acids. Trimming stripped 1 base from V and 0 bases from J, with 7 bases between. This CDR3 reads CASSLSGISNQPQHF. CDR3 coding DNA: TGTGCCAGCAGTTTATCAGGGATTAGCAATCAGCCCCAGCATTTT. Variable domain in full (rest from reference TRBV28 and TRBJ1-5): DVKVTQSSRYLVKRTGEKVFLECVQDMDHENMFWYRQDPGLGLRLIYFSYDVKMKEKGDIPEGYSVSREKKERFSLILESASTNQTSMYLCASSLSGISNQPQHFGDGTRLSIL.

The rearrangement uses TRBV7-3 and TRBJ1-2, with D perhaps TRBD1 (5 bases). Trimming took 2 bases from V and 6 from J, leaving 16 bases between them. The CDR3 extends over 15 amino acids. The germline V gene encodes CDR1 SGHTA and CDR2 FQGTGA. CDR3 sequence (DNA): TGTGCCAGCAGCTTACTGGGGGGAGGTGACCATGGCTACACCTTC. The encoded protein is CASSLLGGGDHGYTF.

J is TRBJ2-3 and V is TRBV9; D is perhaps TRBD2 (6 bases). Germline lookup yields CDR1 SGDLS and CDR2 YYNGEE. This CDR3 spans 14 amino acids. V lost 0 bases to trimming and J lost 3 bases, with 8 bases between them. The CDR3 nucleotides read TGTGCCAGCAGCGTAGCAGGGAGGACAGATACGCAGTATTTT. Protein product: CASSVAGRTDTQYF.

This CDR3 reads CASSPPDGEYV. CDR3 in DNA: TGTGCCAGCAGCCCCCCAGACGGGGAGTACGTC. The gene calls are TRBV6-5 and TRBJ2-7, with a possible D match to TRBD2 (5 bases). CDR1 is MNHEY and CDR2 is SVGAGI in the germline V gene. This CDR3 is 11 amino acids long. V lost 6 bases, J lost 11 bases, and 14 bases lay in between.

The chain combines TRBV7-8 with TRBJ1-2; 8 bases map to TRBD1. V shed 5 bases and J 4 bases; nucleotides not matched to a gene: 12. Looked up from germline, CDR1 is SGHVS and CDR2 is FQNEAQ. CDR3 length: 16 residues. The chain's CDR3 is CASSPETGAFGYGYTF. The CDR3 nucleotides are TGTGCCAGCAGCCCCGAGACAGGGGCTTTCGGCTATGGCTACACCTTC.

This clone was observed a few times. This chain connects TRBV6-5 to TRBJ2-2; possibly TRBD2 for D (5 bases). The CDR3 is made up of 16 amino acids. The germline V gene encodes CDR1 MNHEY and CDR2 SVGAGI. Trimming stripped 4 bases from V and 7 bases from J, with 19 bases between. The CDR3: CASSSHEGVTNGELFF. CDR3 DNA: TGTGCCAGCAGTTCTCACGAGGGAGTGACGAACGGGGAGCTGTTTTTT.

This sequence joins TRBV11-3 and TRBJ2-1; the D gene is possibly TRBD2 (6 bases). CDR3 length: 13 residues. Per the germline V gene, CDR1 is SGHNT and CDR2 is YENEEA. Trimming took 5 bases from V and 6 from J, leaving 11 bases between them. The CDR3 sequence is CASSAGGANEQFF. The CDR3 nucleotides read TGTGCCAGCAGCGCCGGCGGGGCCAATGAGCAGTTCTTC.

This clone was recorded a few times. The chain employs TRBV11-3 and TRBJ1-1; no clear D gene. Germline lookup yields CDR1 SGHNT and CDR2 YENEEA. The CDR3 extends over 13 amino acids. V lost 3 bases and J lost 1, with 6 bases in between. The DNA for the CDR3 is TGTGCCAGCAGCTTTTCAGGGAACACTGAAGCTTTCTTT. Translation: CASSFSGNTEAFF.

The gene calls are TRBV19 and TRBJ1-1; D perhaps matches TRBD1 (5 bases). The CDR3 spans 13 residues. The germline V gene encodes CDR1 LNHDA and CDR2 SQIVND (reference sequence). V was shortened by 5 bases and J by 4 bases, with 11 bases between the two germline ends. The CDR3 reads CASSRGESTEAFF. CDR3 nucleotides: TGTGCCAGTAGTCGGGGGGAGTCCACTGAAGCTTTCTTT.